This is a list of T cell receptor beta chains from one sample in a study of shared clonotypes between healthy human individuals. Using immunoSEQ multiplex PCR, the repertoire was profiled, and TCRdb retains in-frame clones only, with some absent. The sample includes roughly 2.6 million clones, more than 90% of them seen just once. Source material: naive CD4+ T cells sorted from blood. These receptors came from a young man in good health. The CDR3 runs from the conserved cysteine through the conserved F or W. The order of the fields is clone size, V gene, D gene, J gene, CDR3 DNA, CDR3 protein. D genes are given only for firm matches. Rows give clone size only sometimes, using once, few, many, or a class for an expanded clone.

.	TRBV30	.	TRBJ2-5	TGTGCCTGGAGTGTGACACAAGAGACCCAGTACTTC	CAWSVTQETQYF
.	TRBV6-5	TRBD1	TRBJ2-7	TGTGCCAGCAGTTACAACTGGGACAGCTCAAACTACGAGCAGTACTTC	CASSYNWDSSNYEQYF
.	TRBV5-5	TRBD1	TRBJ2-5	TGTGCCAGCAGCAGTACAGGGGCGCGGAATCCCCGGGGCGAGACCCAGTACTTC	CASSSTGARNPRGETQYF
.	TRBV5-1	TRBD1	TRBJ2-3	TGCGCCAGCGCCGAAGGGACAGCCGGCACAGATACGCAGTATTTT	CASAEGTAGTDTQYF
once	TRBV4-1	TRBD1	TRBJ1-4	TGCGCCAGCAGCGCATTTGGCAGGGGGCGCGGGACTAATGAAAAACTGTTTTTT	CASSAFGRGRGTNEKLFF
.	TRBV7-8	.	TRBJ2-2	TGTGCCAGCAGCCCAAACCCCCCTCCGGGCCCGAACACCGGGGAGCTGTTTTTT	CASSPNPPPGPNTGELFF
.	TRBV30	TRBD2	TRBJ2-1	TGTGCCTGGAGTGGTGGCGGGGGTCGTAATGAGCAGTTCTTC	CAWSGGGGRNEQFF
.	TRBV18	.	TRBJ2-3	TGTGCCAGCTCTCGGACAGATACGCAGTATTTT	CASSRTDTQYF
.	TRBV9	.	TRBJ2-3	TGTGCCAGCAGCCGATCAGGGATGGCAGATACGCAGTATTTT	CASSRSGMADTQYF
.	TRBV12-5	TRBD1	TRBJ2-1	TGTGCTAGTGGTTTGGGGGGACAGGGGGCGCGGAATGAGCAGTTCTTC	CASGLGGQGARNEQFF
.	TRBV30	TRBD2	TRBJ2-1	TGTGCCTGGTCAAGCGGGAACTACAATGAGCAGTTCTTC	CAWSSGNYNEQFF
.	TRBV6-6	TRBD1	TRBJ2-7	TGTGCCAGCAGTCCCCCCGGGACAGGGTTCGCCTACGAGCAGTACTTC	CASSPPGTGFAYEQYF
.	TRBV30	.	TRBJ1-4	TGTGCCGGGCTCAGAACTAATGAAAAACTGTTTTTT	CAGLRTNEKLFF
.	TRBV27	.	TRBJ1-1	TGTGCCAGCACGACCAATCTGAACACTGAAGCTTTCTTT	CASTTNLNTEAFF
.	TRBV5-1	.	TRBJ2-7	TGCGCCAGCAGCTCTCAGGGTTCCGCCTACGAGCAGTACTTC	CASSSQGSAYEQYF
.	TRBV19	.	TRBJ2-7	TGTGCCAGTAGTATGTCACTAGCTAACGAGCAGTACTTC	CASSMSLANEQYF